This TCR beta chain stems from a study of T cells in Graves' hyperthyroidism and ophthalmopathy. Uncontrolled infection, other autoimmune disease, pregnancy or lactation disqualified patients from enrolment. Diagnostic assessment was based on clinical symptoms, serum thyroxine and TRAb, thyroid ultrasound and orbital computed tomography. Researchers amplified the TCR beta CDR3 regions from RNA transcripts. HTBI primers were the set used in a first-round RT-PCR of the TCR CDR3. Each CDR3 protein is one row after TCRdb ran MiXCR on the multiplex PCR reads. The sample holds roughly 740,000 distinct CDR3 sequences, about 15% seen once. The CDR3 loop spans 14 amino acids. Per germline, CDR1 MNHEY and CDR2 SVGEGT. The ends were cut back, 5 bases at V and 6 bases at J, with 16 bases in the middle.

The clonotype comes from a man aged 18 to 30 with Graves' hyperthyroidism. The source material was blood. This chain uses TRBV6-2 or TRBV6-3 with TRBJ1-2; a weak D match, TRBD1 (6 bases). This CDR3 is CASSRPGQPNGYTF. The CDR3 DNA follows: TGTGCCAGCAGTAGACCGGGACAACCTAATGGCTACACCTTC.